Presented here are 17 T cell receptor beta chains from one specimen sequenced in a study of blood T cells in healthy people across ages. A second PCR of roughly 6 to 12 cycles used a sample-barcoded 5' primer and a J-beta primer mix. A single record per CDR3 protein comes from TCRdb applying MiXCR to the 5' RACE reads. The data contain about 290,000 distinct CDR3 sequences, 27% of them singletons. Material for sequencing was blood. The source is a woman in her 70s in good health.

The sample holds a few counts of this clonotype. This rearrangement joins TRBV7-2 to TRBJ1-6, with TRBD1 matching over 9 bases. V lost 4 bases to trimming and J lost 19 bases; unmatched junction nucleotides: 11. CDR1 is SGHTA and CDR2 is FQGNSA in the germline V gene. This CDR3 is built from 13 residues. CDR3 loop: CASSSRQGESRHF. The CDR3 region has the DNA TGTGCCAGCAGCTCAAGACAGGGGGAATCCCGACACTTT.

CDR3 coding DNA: TGCAGCGTTGAATTGTCTGGGACTACCCAGTTCTTC. Residues: CSVELSGTTQFF. The genes are TRBV29-1 and TRBJ2-1, with TRBD2 matching 7 bases. Germline V gene lookup returns CDR1 SQVTM and CDR2 ANQGSEA. With V trimmed by 2 bases and J by 13 bases, 8 bases remained unmatched. The CDR3 length is 12 residues.

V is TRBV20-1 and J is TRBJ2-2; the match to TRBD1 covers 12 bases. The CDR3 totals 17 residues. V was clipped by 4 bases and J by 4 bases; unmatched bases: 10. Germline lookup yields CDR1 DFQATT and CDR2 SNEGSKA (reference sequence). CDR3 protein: CSAMTGTGGYPTGELFF. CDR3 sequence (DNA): TGCAGTGCTATGACCGGGACAGGGGGCTACCCCACCGGGGAGCTGTTTTTT.

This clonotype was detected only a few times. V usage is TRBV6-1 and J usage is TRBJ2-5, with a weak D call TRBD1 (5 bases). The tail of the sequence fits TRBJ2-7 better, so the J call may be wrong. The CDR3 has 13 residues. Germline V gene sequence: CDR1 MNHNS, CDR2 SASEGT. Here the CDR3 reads CASSRTSLGEQYF. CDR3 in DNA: TGTGCCAGCAGCCGGACAAGCCTTGGCGAGCAGTACTTC.

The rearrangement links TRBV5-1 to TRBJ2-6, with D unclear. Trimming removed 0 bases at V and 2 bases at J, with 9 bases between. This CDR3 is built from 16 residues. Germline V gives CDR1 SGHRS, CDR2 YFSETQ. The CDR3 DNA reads TGCGCCAGCAGCTTGGGGGCCTCCGCTGGGGCCAACGTCCTGACTTTC. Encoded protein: CASSLGASAGANVLTF.

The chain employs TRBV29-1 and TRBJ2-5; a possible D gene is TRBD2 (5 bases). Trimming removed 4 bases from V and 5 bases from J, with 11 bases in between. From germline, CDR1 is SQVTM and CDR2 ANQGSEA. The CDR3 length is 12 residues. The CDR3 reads CSVGGGRETQYF. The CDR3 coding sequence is TGCAGCGTTGGCGGAGGACGGGAGACCCAGTACTTC.

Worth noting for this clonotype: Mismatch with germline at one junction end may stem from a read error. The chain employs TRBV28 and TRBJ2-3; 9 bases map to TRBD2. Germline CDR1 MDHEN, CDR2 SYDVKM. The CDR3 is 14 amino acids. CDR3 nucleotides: TGTGCCGGCAGTTCTAGCGGGGCCGGAGATACGCAGTATTTT. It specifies CAGSSSGAGDTQYF.

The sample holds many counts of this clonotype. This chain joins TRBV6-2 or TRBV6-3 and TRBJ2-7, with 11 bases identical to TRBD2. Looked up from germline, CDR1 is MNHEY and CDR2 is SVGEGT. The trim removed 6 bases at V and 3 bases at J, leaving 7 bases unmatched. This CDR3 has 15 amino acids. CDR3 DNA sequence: TGTGCCAGCAGACAAACTAGCGGGAGCATCTACGAGCAGTACTTC. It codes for CASRQTSGSIYEQYF.

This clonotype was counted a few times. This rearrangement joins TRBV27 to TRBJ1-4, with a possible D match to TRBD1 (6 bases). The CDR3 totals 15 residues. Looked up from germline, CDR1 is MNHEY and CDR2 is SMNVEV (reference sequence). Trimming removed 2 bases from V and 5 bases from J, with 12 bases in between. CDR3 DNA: TGTGCCAGCAGTTTACGGGGGGCCGGGAATGAAAAACTGTTTTTT. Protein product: CASSLRGAGNEKLFF.

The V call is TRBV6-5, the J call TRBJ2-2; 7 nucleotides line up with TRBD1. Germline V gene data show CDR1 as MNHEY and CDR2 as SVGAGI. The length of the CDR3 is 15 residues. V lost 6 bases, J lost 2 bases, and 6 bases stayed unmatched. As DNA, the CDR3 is TGTGCCAGCAGCCGACAGGGACACAACACCGGGGAGCTGTTTTTT. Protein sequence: CASSRQGHNTGELFF.

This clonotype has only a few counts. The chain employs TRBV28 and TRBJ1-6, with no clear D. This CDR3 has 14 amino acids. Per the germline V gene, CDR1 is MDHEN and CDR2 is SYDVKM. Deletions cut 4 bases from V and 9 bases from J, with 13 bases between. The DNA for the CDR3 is TGTGCCAGCAGTTCCAGCCTCCTGAGTTCACCCCTCCACTTT. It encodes CASSSSLLSSPLHF. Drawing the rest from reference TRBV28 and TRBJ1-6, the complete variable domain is DVKVTQSSRYLVKRTGEKVFLECVQDMDHENMFWYRQDPGLGLRLIYFSYDVKMKEKGDIPEGYSVSREKKERFSLILESASTNQTSMYLCASSSSLLSSPLHFGNGTRLTVT.

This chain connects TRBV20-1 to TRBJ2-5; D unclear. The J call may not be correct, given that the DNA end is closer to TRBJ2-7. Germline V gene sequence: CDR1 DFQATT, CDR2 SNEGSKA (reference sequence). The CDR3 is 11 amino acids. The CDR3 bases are TGCAGTGCTAGAGATGACAACGAGCAGTACTTC. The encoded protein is CSARDDNEQYF.

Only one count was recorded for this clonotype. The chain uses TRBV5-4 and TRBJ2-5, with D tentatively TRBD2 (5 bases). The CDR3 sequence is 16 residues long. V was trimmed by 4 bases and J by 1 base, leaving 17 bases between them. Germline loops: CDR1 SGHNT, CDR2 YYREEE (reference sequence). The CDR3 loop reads CASSQTRGSSQETQYF. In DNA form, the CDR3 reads TGTGCCAGCAGCCAAACTCGGGGATCCTCCCAAGAGACCCAGTACTTC.

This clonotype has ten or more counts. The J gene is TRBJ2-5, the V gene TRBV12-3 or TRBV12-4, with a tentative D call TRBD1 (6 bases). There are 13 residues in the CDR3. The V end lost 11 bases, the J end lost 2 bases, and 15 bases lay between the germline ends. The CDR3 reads CACRQEIQETQYF. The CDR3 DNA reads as TGTGCCTGTAGACAGGAGATTCAAGAGACCCAGTACTTC.

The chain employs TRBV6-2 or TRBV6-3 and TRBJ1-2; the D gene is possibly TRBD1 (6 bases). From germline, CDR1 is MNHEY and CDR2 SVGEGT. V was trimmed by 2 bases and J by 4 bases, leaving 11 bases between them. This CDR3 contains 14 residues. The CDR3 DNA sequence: TGTGCCAGCAGTTACGGCGGACAGAGCTATGGCTACACCTTC. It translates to CASSYGGQSYGYTF.

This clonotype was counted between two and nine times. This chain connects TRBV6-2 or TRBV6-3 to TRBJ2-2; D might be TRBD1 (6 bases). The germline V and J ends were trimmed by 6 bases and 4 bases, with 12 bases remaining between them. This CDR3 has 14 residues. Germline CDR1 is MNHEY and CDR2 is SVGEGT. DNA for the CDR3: TGTGCCAGCAGACCGGGACAAGGCACCGGGGAGCTGTTTTTT. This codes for CASRPGQGTGELFF.

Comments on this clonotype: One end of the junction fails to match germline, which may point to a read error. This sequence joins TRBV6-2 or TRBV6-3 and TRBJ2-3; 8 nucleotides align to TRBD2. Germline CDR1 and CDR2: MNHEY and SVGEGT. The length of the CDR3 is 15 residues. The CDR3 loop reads CASSYSGLAADTQYF. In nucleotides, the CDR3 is TGTGCCAGCAGCTACTCTGGACTAGCAGCAGATACGCAGTATTTT.